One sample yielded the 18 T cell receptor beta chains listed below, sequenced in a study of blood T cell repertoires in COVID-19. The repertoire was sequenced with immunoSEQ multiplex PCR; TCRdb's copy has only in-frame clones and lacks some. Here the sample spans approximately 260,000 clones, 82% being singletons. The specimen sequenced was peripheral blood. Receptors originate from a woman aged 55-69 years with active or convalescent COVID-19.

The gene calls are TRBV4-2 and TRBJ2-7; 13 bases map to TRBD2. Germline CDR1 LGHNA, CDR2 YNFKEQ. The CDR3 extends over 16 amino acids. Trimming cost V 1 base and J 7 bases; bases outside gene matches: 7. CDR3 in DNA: TGTGCCAGCAGCCAAGGTACTAGCGGGGGGGCCGAGGAGCAGTACTTC. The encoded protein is CASSQGTSGGAEEQYF.

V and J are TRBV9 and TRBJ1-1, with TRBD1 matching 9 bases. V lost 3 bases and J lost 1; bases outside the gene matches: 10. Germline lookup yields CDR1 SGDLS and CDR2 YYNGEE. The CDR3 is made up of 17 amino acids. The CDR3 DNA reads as TGTGCCAGCAGCGCCTGGGGGACAGGGAGTCCGAACACTGAAGCTTTCTTT. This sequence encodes CASSAWGTGSPNTEAFF.

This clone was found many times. The CDR3 sequence: CASMGGGQGKLFF. CDR3 DNA sequence: TGTGCCAGCATGGGCGGGGGCCAAGGAAAACTGTTTTTT. This rearrangement joins TRBV2 to TRBJ1-4, with D maybe TRBD1 (6 bases). V was trimmed by 7 bases and J by 10 bases, leaving 16 bases between them. The CDR3 runs to 13 residues. Germline CDR1 SNHLY, CDR2 FYNNEI. The full variable domain, in which reference TRBV2 and TRBJ1-4 provide the parts outside the CDR3, is EPEVTQTPSHQVTQMGQEVILRCVPISNHLYFYWYRQILGQKVEFLVSFYNNEISEKSEIFDDQFSVERPDGSNFTLKIRSTKLEDSAMYFCASMGGGQGKLFFGSGTQLSVL.

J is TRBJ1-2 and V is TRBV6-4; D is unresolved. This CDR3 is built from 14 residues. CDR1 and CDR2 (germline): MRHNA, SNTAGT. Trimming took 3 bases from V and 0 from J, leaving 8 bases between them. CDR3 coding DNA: TGTGCCAGCAGTGATGGGCGTTCTAACTATGGCTACACCTTC. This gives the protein CASSDGRSNYGYTF.

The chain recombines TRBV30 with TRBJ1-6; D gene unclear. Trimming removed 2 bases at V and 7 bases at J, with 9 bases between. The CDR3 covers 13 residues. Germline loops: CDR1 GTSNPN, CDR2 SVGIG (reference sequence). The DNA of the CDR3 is TGTGCCTGGAGTCCTATAAGAAATTCACCCCTCCACTTT. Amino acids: CAWSPIRNSPLHF.

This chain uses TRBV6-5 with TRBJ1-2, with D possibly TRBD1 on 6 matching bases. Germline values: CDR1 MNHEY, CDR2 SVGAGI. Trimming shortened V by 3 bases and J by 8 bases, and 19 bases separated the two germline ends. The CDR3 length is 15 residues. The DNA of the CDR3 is TGTGCCAGCAGTTATGGTTCAGGGGATGAATCGGGCTACACCTTC. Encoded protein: CASSYGSGDESGYTF.

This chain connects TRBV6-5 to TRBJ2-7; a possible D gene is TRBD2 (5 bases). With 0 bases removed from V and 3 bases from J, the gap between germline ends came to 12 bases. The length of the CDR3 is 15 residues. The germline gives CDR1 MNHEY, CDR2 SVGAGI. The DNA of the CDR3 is TGTGCCAGCAGTTACTCGTATGAGGGAAGCTACGAGCAGTACTTC. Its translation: CASSYSYEGSYEQYF.

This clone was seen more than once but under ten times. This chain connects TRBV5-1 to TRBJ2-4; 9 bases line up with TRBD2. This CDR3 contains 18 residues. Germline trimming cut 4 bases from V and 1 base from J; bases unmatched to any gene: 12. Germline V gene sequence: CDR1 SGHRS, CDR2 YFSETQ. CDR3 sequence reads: CASSTGLAPSGAKNIQYF. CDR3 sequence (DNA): TGCGCCAGCAGCACCGGACTAGCGCCTTCGGGCGCCAAAAACATTCAGTACTTC.

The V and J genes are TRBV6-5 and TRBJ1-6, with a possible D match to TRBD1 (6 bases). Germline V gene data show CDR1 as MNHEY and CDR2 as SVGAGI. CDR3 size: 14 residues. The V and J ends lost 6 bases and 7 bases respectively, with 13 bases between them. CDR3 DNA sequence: TGTGCCAGCAGCCGGGGACAAGGAAATTCACCCCTCCACTTT. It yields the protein CASSRGQGNSPLHF.

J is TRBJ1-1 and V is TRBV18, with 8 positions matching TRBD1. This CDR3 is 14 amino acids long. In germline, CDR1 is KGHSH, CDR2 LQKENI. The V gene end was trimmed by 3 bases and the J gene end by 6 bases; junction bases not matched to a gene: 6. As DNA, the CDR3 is TGTGCCAGCTCACCCGCGACAGGGGCCGCTGAAGCTTTCTTT. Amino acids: CASSPATGAAEAFF.

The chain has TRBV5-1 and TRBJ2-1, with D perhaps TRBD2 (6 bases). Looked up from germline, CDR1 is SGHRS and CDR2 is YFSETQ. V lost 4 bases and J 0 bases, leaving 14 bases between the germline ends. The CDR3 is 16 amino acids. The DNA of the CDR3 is TGCGCCAGCAGCGCCCTCGGGGGTGGCTCCTACAATGAGCAGTTCTTC. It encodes CASSALGGGSYNEQFF.

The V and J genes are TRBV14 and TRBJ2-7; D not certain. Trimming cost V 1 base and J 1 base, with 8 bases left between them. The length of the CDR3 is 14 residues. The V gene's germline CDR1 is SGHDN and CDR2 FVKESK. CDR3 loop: CASSQAAGSYEQYF. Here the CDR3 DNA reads TGTGCCAGCAGCCAAGCAGCAGGATCCTACGAGCAGTACTTC.

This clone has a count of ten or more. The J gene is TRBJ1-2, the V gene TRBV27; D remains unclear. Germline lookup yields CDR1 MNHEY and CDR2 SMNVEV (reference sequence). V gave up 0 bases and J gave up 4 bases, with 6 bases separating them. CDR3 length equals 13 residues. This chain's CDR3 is CASSLSARYGYTF. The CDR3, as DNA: TGTGCCAGCAGTTTATCGGCCCGCTATGGCTACACCTTC.

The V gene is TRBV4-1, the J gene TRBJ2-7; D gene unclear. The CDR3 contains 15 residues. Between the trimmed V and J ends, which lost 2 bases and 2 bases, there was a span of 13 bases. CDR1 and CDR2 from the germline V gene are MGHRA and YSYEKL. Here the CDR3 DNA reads TGCGCCAGCAGCCAATCCGGTTTCTTCCCCTACGAGCAGTACTTC. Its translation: CASSQSGFFPYEQYF.

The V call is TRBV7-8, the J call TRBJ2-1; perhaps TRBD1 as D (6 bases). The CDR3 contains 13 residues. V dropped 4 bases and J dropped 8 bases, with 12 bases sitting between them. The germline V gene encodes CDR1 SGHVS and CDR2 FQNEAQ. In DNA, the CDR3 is TGTGCCAGCAGCTACCTACAGGGCTATGAGCAGTTCTTC. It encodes CASSYLQGYEQFF. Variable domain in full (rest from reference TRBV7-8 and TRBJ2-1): GAGVSQSPRYKVAKRGQDVALRCDPISGHVSLFWYQQALGQGPEFLTYFQNEAQLDKSGLPSDRFFAERPEGSVSTLKIQRTQQEDSAVYLCASSYLQGYEQFFGPGTRLTVL.

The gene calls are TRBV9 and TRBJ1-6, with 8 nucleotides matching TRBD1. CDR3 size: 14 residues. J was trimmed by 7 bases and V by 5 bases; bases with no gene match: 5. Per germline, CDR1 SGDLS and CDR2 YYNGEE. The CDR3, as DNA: TGTGCCAGCAGACACGGGACAGGCAATTCACCCCTCCACTTT. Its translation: CASRHGTGNSPLHF. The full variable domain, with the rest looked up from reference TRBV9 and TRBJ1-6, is DSGVTQTPKHLITATGQRVTLRCSPRSGDLSVYWYQQSLDQGLQFLIQYYNGEERAKGNILERFSAQQFPDLHSELNLSSLELGDSALYFCASRHGTGNSPLHFGNGTRLTVT.

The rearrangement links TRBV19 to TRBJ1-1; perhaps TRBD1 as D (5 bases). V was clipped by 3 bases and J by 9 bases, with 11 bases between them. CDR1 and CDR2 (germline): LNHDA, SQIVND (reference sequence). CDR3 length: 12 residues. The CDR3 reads CASSIRQGQAFF. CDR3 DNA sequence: TGTGCCAGTAGTATTCGGCAGGGTCAAGCTTTCTTT.

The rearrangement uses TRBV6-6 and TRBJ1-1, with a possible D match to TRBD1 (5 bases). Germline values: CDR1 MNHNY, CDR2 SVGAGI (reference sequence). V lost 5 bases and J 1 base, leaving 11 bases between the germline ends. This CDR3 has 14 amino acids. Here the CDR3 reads CASSRITGNTEAFF. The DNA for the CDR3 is TGTGCCAGCAGTCGTATTACAGGGAACACTGAAGCTTTCTTT.